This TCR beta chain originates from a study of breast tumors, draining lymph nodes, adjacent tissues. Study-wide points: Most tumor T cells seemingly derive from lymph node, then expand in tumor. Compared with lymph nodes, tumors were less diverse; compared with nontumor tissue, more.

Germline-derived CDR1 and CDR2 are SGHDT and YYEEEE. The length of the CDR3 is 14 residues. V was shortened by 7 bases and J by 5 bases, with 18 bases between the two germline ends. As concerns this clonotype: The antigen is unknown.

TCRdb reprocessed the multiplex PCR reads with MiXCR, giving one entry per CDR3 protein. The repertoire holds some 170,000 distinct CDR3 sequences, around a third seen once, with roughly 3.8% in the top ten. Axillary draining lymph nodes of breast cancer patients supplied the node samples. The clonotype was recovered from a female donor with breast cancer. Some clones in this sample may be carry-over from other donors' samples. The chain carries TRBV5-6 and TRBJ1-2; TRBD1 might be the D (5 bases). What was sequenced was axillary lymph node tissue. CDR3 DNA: TGTGCCAGCGGACAAGCTTCAGGTCGTTATGGCTACACCTTC. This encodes CASGQASGRYGYTF.